These T cell receptor beta chains were read from a single sample in a study of blood T cell repertoires in COVID-19. Sequenced by immunoSEQ multiplex PCR; TCRdb stores in-frame clones only, minus some. Altogether under 400,000 clones are present, roughly 90% being singletons, with the ten largest covering around 7%. The material sequenced was peripheral blood. The receptors were gathered from a man aged 18 to 35 with active or convalescent COVID-19. CDR3s include the opening cysteine and the closing phenylalanine or tryptophan. A D gene is named only where the DNA matches it firmly. Size is omitted from some rows. Given values are once, few, many or a class for expanded clones.

>.|TRBJ2-3|.|TRBV5-6
TGTGCCAGCAGCTTGTTCCTGTTCCGGGCCGAACTAGACACAGATACGCAGTATTTT
CASSLFLFRAELDTDTQYF
>TRBD2|TRBJ2-7|.|TRBV2
TGTGCCAGCAGGATGGTTAGCGGGAGCTCCTACGAGCAGTACTTC
CASRMVSGSSYEQYF
>TRBD1|TRBJ1-6|.|TRBV4-1
TGCGCCAGCAGCCAAGAACCGGGCGGACAGGGGTCACCCCTCCACTTT
CASSQEPGGQGSPLHF
>.|TRBJ1-2|.|TRBV3-1/TRBV3-2
TGTGCCAGCAGCCAAACCGGTAACTATGGCTACACCTTC
CASSQTGNYGYTF
>TRBD1|TRBJ2-5|.|TRBV5-1
TGCGCCAGCACCTCCTGGGGACAGCACCGATCGTTGGAGACCCAGTACTTC
CASTSWGQHRSLETQYF
>TRBD1|TRBJ1-1|few|TRBV7-2
TGTGCCAGCAGCTCGACAGGGTTCGGCACTGAAGCTTTCTTT
CASSSTGFGTEAFF
>TRBD2|TRBJ2-2|.|TRBV3-1/TRBV3-2
TGTGCCAGCAGTTCCGGGGGGATCTGGAACACCGGGGAGCTGTTTTTT
CASSSGGIWNTGELFF
>.|TRBJ1-6|once|TRBV28
TGTGCCAGCAGTTCAACAGGGAGAAGAGGGTATAATTCACCCCTCCACTTT
CASSSTGRRGYNSPLHF
>TRBD1|TRBJ2-1|once|TRBV24-1
TGTGCCACCAGTTCCGGGACAGGGAGCTACAATGAGCAGTTCTTC
CATSSGTGSYNEQFF
>TRBD2|TRBJ2-3|few|TRBV15
TGTGCCACCAGCAGGCAGGCGGGAGTGGTAGATACGCAGTATTTT
CATSRQAGVVDTQYF
>.|TRBJ1-1|.|TRBV27
TGTGCCAGCAGTCCCCGAACAGGGTTGGGCACTGAAGCTTTCTTT
CASSPRTGLGTEAFF
>TRBD1|TRBJ1-1|.|TRBV2
TGTGCCAGCAGCTACCAGGGGGCGGCTTTCTTT
CASSYQGAAFF
>TRBD2|TRBJ2-1|.|TRBV24-1
TGTGCCACCAGTGACCCGGGACTAGCGCCAGTAGGGCAGTTCTTC
CATSDPGLAPVGQFF
>.|TRBJ1-1|.|TRBV2
TGTGCCAGCAGCCCCCTGGGGGGTCCTACCACTGAAGCTTTCTTT
CASSPLGGPTTEAFF
>TRBD1|TRBJ2-2|.|TRBV5-4
TGTGCCAGCAGGCGGGACAGGGCGAACACCGGGGAGCTGTTTTTT
CASRRDRANTGELFF
>.|TRBJ1-5|.|TRBV25-1
TGTGCCAGCAGACCGGGGGACTCTAGGAATCAGCCCCAGCATTTT
CASRPGDSRNQPQHF
>.|TRBJ2-2|.|TRBV7-9
TGTGCCAGCAGCTTAAATCGAGTTAGCACCGGGGAGCTGTTTTTT
CASSLNRVSTGELFF
>.|TRBJ1-2|.|TRBV28
TGTGCCAGCAGCCGAGTTAACGACAGGCCCTATGGCTACACCTTC
CASSRVNDRPYGYTF
>TRBD1|TRBJ2-7|.|TRBV3-1/TRBV3-2
TGTGCCAGCAGCCGAACAGGGGTGCAGGGTCCCCACGAGCAGTACTTC
CASSRTGVQGPHEQYF
>.|TRBJ2-3|.|TRBV6-8
TGTGCCAGCAGCCACACTGGGGGCAATCGGGGACGGGTATACACAGATACGCAGTATTTT
CASSHTGGNRGRVYTDTQYF
>TRBD1|TRBJ1-5|.|TRBV7-9
TGTGCCAGCAGCCAAACAGGGGGCGCGAATCAGCCCCAGCATTTT
CASSQTGGANQPQHF
>TRBD2|TRBJ2-2|few|TRBV6-2/TRBV6-3
TGTGCCAGCAGTTACCCTCTAGCGGGAGGGAACACCGGGGAGCTGTTTTTT
CASSYPLAGGNTGELFF